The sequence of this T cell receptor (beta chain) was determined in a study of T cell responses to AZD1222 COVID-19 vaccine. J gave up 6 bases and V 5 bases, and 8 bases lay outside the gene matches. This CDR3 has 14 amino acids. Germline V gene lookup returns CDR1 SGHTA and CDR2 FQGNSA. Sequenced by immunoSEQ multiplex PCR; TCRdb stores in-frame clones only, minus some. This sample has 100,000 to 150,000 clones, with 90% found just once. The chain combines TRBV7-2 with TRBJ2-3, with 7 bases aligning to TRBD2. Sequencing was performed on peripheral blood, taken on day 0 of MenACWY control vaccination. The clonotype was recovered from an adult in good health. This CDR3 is CASSQDGGWDTQYF. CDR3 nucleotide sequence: TGTGCCAGCAGCCAGGACGGGGGGTGGGATACGCAGTATTTT. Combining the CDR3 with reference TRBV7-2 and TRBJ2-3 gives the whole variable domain GAGVSQSPSNKVTEKGKDVELRCDPISGHTALYWYRQSLGQGLEFLIYFQGNSAPDKSGLPSDRFSAERTGGSVSTLTIQRTQQEDSAVYLCASSQDGGWDTQYFGPGTRLTVL.